Listed below are T cell receptor beta chains from one sample, sequenced in a study of OX40 agonist ivuxolimab in advanced cancers. Assay used: immunoSEQ multiplex PCR; TCRdb lists only in-frame clones, some missing. The data contain approximately 100,000 clones, approximately 86% of them singletons. The sample in question was CD4+ or CD8+ T cells sorted from blood, obtained in a trial of the OX40 agonist ivuxolimab. The receptors come from an adult with an advanced solid tumor such as melanoma, head and neck, liver or kidney cancer. The CDR3 runs from the conserved cysteine through the conserved F or W. The D gene is left open where the match is weak. Rows give clone size only sometimes, using once, few, many, or a class for an expanded clone.

clone_size	j_call	d_call	v_call	cdr3_aa	cdr3_nt
.	TRBJ2-7	.	TRBV5-5	CASSSTPRGQYF	TGTGCCAGCAGCTCCACCCCACGCGGGCAGTACTTC
.	TRBJ2-1	.	TRBV4-3	CASSQVLTLGENEQFF	TGCGCCAGCAGCCAAGTCTTAACGTTGGGGGAAAATGAGCAGTTCTTC
.	TRBJ1-3	.	TRBV19	CASSPGEENTIYF	TGTGCCAGTAGCCCAGGGGAGGAAAACACCATATATTTT
.	TRBJ1-4	TRBD1	TRBV29-1	CSAGIRGSTNEKLFF	TGCAGCGCTGGAATCAGGGGGTCGACTAATGAAAAACTGTTTTTT
few	TRBJ1-1	.	TRBV5-4	CASSRWGAEAFF	TGTGCCAGCAGCCGGTGGGGGGCCGAAGCTTTCTTT
.	TRBJ2-5	TRBD2	TRBV7-9	CASSFSGRGETQYF	TGTGCCAGCAGCTTTAGCGGGAGAGGGGAGACCCAGTACTTC
.	TRBJ1-1	.	TRBV5-1	CASSPEGSPMNTEAFF	TGCGCCAGCAGCCCCGAGGGCAGTCCTATGAACACTGAAGCTTTCTTT
.	TRBJ2-3	TRBD2	TRBV28	CASSSTSATSTDTQYF	TGTGCCAGCAGTTCTACTAGCGCAACTAGCACAGATACGCAGTATTTT
few	TRBJ1-1	.	TRBV21-1	CASTPRGQGPNTEAFF	TGTGCCAGCACCCCGCGGGGCCAGGGCCCTAACACTGAAGCTTTCTTT
.	TRBJ2-1	TRBD2	TRBV7-9	CASSHKSGTSQFF	TGTGCCAGCAGCCACAAATCCGGGACTAGTCAGTTCTTC
.	TRBJ2-7	.	TRBV11-1	CASSSSAERGHEQYF	TGTGCCAGCAGTTCCTCCGCGGAGAGGGGCCACGAGCAGTACTTC
.	TRBJ2-2	TRBD1	TRBV13	CASSTRQGRYTGELFF	TGTGCCAGCAGCACTAGACAGGGAAGGTACACCGGGGAGCTGTTTTTT
.	TRBJ1-5	.	TRBV4-1	CASSQNPGTLNQPQHF	TGCGCCAGCAGCCAAAACCCCGGGACCCTCAATCAGCCCCAGCATTTT
.	TRBJ1-1	.	TRBV4-3	CASSQNQMNTEAFF	TGCGCCAGCAGCCAAAATCAAATGAACACTGAAGCTTTCTTT
.	TRBJ2-1	TRBD2	TRBV9	CASSSHGRENYNEQFF	TGTGCCAGCAGCAGCCATGGGCGGGAGAATTACAATGAGCAGTTCTTC
.	TRBJ2-1	.	TRBV7-8	CASSPGNEQFF	TGTGCCAGCAGCCCCGGGAATGAGCAGTTCTTC
.	TRBJ2-3	TRBD2	TRBV6-4	CASSETAGLSTDTQYF	TGTGCCAGCAGCGAAACAGCGGGATTAAGCACAGATACGCAGTATTTT
.	TRBJ2-3	TRBD2	TRBV23-1	CASSPDGGTSPITDTQYF	TGCGCCAGCAGTCCCGACGGTGGGACTAGTCCCATCACAGATACGCAGTATTTT
once	TRBJ2-7	TRBD1	TRBV5-5	CASSLGGQGYEQYF	TGTGCCAGCAGCTTAGGGGGACAGGGCTACGAGCAGTACTTC
.	TRBJ2-3	.	TRBV18	CASSPPGTDTQYF	TGTGCCAGCTCACCACCGGGCACAGATACGCAGTATTTT
.	TRBJ2-5	.	TRBV9	CASSGTDQETQYF	TGTGCCAGCAGCGGGACAGACCAAGAGACCCAGTACTTC
.	TRBJ2-5	TRBD2	TRBV10-3	CAISDSSGRGETQYF	TGTGCCATCAGTGATTCTAGCGGGAGGGGGGAGACCCAGTACTTC
.	TRBJ1-1	.	TRBV27	CASSLSLLMNTEAFF	TGTGCCAGCAGTTTATCGCTATTAATGAACACTGAAGCTTTCTTT
once	TRBJ2-1	TRBD1	TRBV11-2	CASSARDRFEGHNEQFF	TGTGCCAGCAGCGCCCGGGACAGGTTCGAAGGCCACAATGAGCAGTTCTTC
few	TRBJ1-5	TRBD1	TRBV6-6	CASSRRDRGSNQPQHF	TGTGCCAGCAGTCGCCGGGACAGGGGTAGCAATCAGCCCCAGCATTTT
.	TRBJ1-5	.	TRBV9	CASSEGGGNQPQHF	TGTGCCAGCAGCGAGGGAGGAGGCAATCAGCCCCAGCATTTT
.	TRBJ2-1	TRBD1	TRBV5-1	CASSFGTGGDEQFF	TGCGCCAGCAGCTTCGGGACAGGGGGCGATGAGCAGTTCTTC
once	TRBJ2-7	.	TRBV7-2	CASSLDGTPPYEQYF	TGTGCCAGCAGCTTAGATGGGACCCCCCCCTACGAGCAGTACTTC
.	TRBJ1-3	TRBD1	TRBV5-1	CASSQLGTGEADTIYF	TGCGCCAGCAGCCAACTTGGGACAGGGGAAGCGGACACCATATATTTT
.	TRBJ2-6	.	TRBV9	CASSVDGQSSGANVLTF	TGTGCCAGCAGCGTAGATGGACAGAGCTCTGGGGCCAACGTCCTGACTTTC
.	TRBJ2-1	.	TRBV7-5	CASSVPGLAGYNEQFF	TGTGCCAGCAGCGTCCCGGGACTAGCGGGCTACAATGAGCAGTTCTTC
once	TRBJ1-5	TRBD1	TRBV11-3	CASSLGQGRPQHF	TGTGCCAGCAGCTTGGGACAGGGGAGGCCCCAGCATTTT
.	TRBJ1-4	.	TRBV4-1	CASSQRSSEKLFF	TGCGCCAGCAGCCAAAGGTCGAGCGAAAAACTGTTTTTT
.	TRBJ1-2	.	TRBV10-3	CAISPQTGSNYGYTF	TGTGCCATCAGTCCGCAGACCGGGAGTAACTATGGCTACACCTTC
.	TRBJ1-2	TRBD1	TRBV19	CASSMDRGYGYTF	TGTGCCAGTAGTATGGACAGGGGGTATGGCTACACCTTC
.	TRBJ2-7	TRBD2	TRBV5-1	CASSQPGTSGRAERHEQYF	TGCGCCAGCAGCCAACCCGGGACTAGCGGGAGGGCCGAGCGCCACGAGCAGTACTTC
.	TRBJ2-4	TRBD2	TRBV4-2	CASSRTGTSERGKNIQYF	TGTGCCAGCAGCCGCACCGGGACTAGCGAGCGGGGCAAAAACATTCAGTACTTC
.	TRBJ2-3	TRBD2	TRBV4-1	CASSQESLAGATDTQYF	TGCGCCAGCAGCCAAGAGAGTCTAGCGGGAGCCACAGATACGCAGTATTTT
.	TRBJ2-7	.	TRBV4-3	CASSLDRGLLYEQYF	TGCGCCAGCAGCCTCGATAGGGGACTCCTATACGAGCAGTACTTC
.	TRBJ2-4	.	TRBV6-4	CASSDETGGGNIQYF	TGTGCCAGCAGCGACGAAACAGGGGGGGGAAACATTCAGTACTTC
.	TRBJ2-1	.	TRBV9	CASSDREGRYNEQFF	TGTGCCAGCAGCGATCGGGAAGGGCGATACAATGAGCAGTTCTTC
.	TRBJ2-7	TRBD1	TRBV5-4	CASRPGTGDHEQYF	TGTGCCAGCAGACCCGGGACAGGAGACCACGAGCAGTACTTC
.	TRBJ2-1	TRBD2	TRBV18	CASSPPSGSWNEQFF	TGTGCCAGCTCACCACCGAGCGGGAGTTGGAATGAGCAGTTCTTC
.	TRBJ2-7	.	TRBV19	CASSQVFSHEQYF	TGTGCCAGTAGTCAGGTGTTTTCCCACGAGCAGTACTTC
.	TRBJ1-1	.	TRBV5-1	CASSLDALNTEAFF	TGCGCCAGCAGCTTGGATGCTTTGAACACTGAAGCTTTCTTT